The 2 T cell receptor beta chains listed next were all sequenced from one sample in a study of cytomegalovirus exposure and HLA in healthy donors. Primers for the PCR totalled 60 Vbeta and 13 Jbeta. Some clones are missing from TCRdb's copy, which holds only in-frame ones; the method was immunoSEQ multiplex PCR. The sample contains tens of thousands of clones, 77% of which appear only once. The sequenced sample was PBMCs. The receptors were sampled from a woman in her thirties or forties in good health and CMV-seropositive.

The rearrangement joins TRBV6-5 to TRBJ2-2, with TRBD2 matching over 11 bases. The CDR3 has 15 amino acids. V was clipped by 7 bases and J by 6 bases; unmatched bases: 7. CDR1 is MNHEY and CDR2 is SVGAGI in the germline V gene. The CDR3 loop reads CASKKTSGAAGELFF. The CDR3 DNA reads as TGTGCCAGCAAAAAGACTAGCGGGGCCGCCGGGGAGCTGTTTTTT.

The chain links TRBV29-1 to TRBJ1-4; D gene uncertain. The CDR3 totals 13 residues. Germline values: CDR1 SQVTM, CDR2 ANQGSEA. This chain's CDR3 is CTVAVATNEKLFF. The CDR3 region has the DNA TGCACGGTAGCGGTTGCAACTAATGAAAAACTGTTTTTT.